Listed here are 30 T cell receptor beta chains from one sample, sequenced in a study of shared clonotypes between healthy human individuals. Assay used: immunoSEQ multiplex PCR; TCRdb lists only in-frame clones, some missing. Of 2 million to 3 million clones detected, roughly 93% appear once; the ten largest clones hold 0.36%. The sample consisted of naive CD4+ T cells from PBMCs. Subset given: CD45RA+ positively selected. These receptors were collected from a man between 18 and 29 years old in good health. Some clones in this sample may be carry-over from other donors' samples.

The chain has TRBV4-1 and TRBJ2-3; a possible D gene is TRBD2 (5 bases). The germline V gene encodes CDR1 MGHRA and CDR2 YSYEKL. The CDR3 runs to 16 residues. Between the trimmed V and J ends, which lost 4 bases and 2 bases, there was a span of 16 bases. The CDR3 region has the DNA TGCGCCAGCAGCCGACTACCCATGGGTAACACAGATACGCAGTATTTT. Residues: CASSRLPMGNTDTQYF.

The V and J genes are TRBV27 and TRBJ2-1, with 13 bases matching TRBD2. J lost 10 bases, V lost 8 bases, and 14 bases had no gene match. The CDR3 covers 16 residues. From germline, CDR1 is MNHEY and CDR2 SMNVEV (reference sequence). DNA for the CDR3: TGTGCCAGCTACCCTACGGGGGGACTAGCGGGAAACGAGCAGTTCTTC. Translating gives CASYPTGGLAGNEQFF.

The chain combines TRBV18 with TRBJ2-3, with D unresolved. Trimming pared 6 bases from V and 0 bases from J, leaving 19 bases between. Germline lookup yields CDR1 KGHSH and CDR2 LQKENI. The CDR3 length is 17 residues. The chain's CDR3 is CASSATTSSTSTDTQYF. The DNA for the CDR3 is TGTGCCAGCTCCGCTACAACGTCCTCTACTAGCACAGATACGCAGTATTTT.

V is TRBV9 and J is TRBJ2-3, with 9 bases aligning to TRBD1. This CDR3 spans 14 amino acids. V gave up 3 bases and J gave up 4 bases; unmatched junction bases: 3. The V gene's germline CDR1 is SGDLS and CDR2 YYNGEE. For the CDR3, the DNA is TGTGCCAGCAGCGCGGACAGGGGACCAGATACGCAGTATTTT. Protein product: CASSADRGPDTQYF.

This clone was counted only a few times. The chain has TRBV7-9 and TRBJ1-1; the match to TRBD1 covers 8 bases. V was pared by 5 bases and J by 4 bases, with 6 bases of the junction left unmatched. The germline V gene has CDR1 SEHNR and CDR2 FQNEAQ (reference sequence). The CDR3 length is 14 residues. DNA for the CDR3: TGTGCCAGCAGCGGTTTCGACAGGGGCACTGAAGCTTTCTTT. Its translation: CASSGFDRGTEAFF.

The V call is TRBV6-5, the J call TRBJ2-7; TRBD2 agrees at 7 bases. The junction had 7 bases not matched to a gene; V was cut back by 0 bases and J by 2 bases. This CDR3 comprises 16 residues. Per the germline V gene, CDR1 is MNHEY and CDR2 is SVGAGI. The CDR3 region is CASSYSPAGVTYEQYF. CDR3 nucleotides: TGTGCCAGCAGTTACTCTCCGGCGGGGGTTACCTACGAGCAGTACTTC.

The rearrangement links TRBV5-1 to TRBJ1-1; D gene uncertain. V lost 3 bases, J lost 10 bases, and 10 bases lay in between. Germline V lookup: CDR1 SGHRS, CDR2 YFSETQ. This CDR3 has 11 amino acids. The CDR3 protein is CASSSGPVAFF. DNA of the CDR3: TGCGCCAGCAGCTCGGGTCCGGTAGCTTTCTTT.

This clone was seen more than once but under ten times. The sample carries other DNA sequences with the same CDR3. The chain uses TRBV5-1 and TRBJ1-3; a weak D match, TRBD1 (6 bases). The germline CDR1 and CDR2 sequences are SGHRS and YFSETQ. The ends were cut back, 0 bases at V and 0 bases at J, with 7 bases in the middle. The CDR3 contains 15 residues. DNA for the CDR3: TGCGCCAGCAGCTTGGAAGGGGGCTCTGGAAACACCATATATTTT. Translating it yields CASSLEGGSGNTIYF.

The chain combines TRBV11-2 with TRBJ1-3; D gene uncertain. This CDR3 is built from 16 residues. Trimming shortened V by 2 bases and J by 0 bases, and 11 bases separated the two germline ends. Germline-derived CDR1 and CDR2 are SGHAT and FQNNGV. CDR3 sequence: CASSLRARSSGNTIYF. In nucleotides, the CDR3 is TGTGCCAGCAGCTTAAGGGCTCGGAGCTCTGGAAACACCATATATTTT.

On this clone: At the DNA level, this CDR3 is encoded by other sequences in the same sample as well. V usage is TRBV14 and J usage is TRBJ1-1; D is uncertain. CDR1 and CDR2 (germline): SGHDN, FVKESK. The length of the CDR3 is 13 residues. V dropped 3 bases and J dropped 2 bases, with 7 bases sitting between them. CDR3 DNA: TGTGCCAGCAGCCACGGGCTAAACACTGAAGCTTTCTTT. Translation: CASSHGLNTEAFF.

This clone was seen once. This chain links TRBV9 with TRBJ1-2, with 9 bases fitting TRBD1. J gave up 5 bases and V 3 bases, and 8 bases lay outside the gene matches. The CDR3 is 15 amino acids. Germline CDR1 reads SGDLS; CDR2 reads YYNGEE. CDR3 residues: CASSAGQGTWYGYTF. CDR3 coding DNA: TGTGCCAGCAGCGCCGGACAGGGGACTTGGTATGGCTACACCTTC.

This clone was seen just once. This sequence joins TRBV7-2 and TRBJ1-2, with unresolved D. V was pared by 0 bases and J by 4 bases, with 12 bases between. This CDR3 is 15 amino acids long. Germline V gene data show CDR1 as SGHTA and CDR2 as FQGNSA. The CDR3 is CASSLARGESYGYTF. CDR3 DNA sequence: TGTGCCAGCAGCTTAGCCCGGGGAGAGTCCTATGGCTACACCTTC.

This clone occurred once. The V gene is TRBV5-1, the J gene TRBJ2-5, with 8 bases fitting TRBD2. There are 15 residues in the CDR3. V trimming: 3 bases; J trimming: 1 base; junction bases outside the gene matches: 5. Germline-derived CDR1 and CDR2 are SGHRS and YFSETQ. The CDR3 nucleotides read TGCGCCAGCAGCTGGGGGCGGGGGGTCCAAGAGACCCAGTACTTC. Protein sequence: CASSWGRGVQETQYF.

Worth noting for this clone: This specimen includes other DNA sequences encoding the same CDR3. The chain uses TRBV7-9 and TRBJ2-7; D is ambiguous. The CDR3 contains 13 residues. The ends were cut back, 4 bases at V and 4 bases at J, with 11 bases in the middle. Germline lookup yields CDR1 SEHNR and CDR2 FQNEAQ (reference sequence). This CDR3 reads CASSSSGSYEQYF. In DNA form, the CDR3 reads TGTGCCAGCAGCTCGAGTGGCAGTTACGAGCAGTACTTC.

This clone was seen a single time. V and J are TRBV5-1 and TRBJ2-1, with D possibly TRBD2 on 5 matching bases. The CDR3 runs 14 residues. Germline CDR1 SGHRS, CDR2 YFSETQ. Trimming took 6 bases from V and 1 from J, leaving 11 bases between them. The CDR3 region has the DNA TGCGCCAGCACTGGACTCCCGTCCTACAATGAGCAGTTCTTC. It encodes CASTGLPSYNEQFF.

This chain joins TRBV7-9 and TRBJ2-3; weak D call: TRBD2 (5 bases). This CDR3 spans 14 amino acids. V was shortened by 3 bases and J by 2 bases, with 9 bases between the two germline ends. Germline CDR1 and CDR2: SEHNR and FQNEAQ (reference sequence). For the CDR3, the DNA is TGTGCCAGCAGCTTGACTACCATCACAGATACGCAGTATTTT. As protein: CASSLTTITDTQYF.

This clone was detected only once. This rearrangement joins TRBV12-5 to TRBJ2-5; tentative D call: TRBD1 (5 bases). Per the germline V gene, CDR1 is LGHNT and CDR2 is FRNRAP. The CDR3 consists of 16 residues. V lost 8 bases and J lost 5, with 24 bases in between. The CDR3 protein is CASSAWGRSKSETQYF. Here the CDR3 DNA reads TGTGCTAGTAGCGCCTGGGGCAGATCAAAGTCGGAGACCCAGTACTTC.

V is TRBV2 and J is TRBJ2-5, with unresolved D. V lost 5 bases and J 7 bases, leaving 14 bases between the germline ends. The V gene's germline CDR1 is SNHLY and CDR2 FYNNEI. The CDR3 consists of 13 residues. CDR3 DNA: TGTGCCAGCAGTCGCCGAGCAATGGGGACCCAGTACTTC. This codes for CASSRRAMGTQYF.

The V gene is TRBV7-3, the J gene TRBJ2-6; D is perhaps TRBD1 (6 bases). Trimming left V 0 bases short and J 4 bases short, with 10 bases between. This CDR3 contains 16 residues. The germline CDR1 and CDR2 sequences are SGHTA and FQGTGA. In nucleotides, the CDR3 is TGTGCCAGCAGCTTAACCGGGACAAAGGGGGCCAACGTCCTGACTTTC. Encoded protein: CASSLTGTKGANVLTF. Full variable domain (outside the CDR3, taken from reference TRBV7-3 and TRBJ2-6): GAGVSQTPSNKVTEKGKYVELRCDPISGHTALYWYRQSLGQGPEFLIYFQGTGAADDSGLPNDRFFAVRPEGSVSTLKIQRTERGDSAVYLCASSLTGTKGANVLTFGAGSRLTVL.

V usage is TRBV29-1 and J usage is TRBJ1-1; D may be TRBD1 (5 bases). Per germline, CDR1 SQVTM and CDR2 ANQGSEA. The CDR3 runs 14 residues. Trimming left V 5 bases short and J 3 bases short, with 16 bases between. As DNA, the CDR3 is TGCAGCGTTACGCCGATTTGGGGGGACACTGAAGCTTTCTTT. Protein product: CSVTPIWGDTEAFF.

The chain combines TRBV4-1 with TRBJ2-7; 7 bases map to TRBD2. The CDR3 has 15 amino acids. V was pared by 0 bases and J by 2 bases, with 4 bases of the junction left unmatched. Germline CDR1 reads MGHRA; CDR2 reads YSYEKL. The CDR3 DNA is TGCGCCAGCAGCCAAGATGAAGCGGGGACCTACGAGCAGTACTTC. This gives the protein CASSQDEAGTYEQYF.

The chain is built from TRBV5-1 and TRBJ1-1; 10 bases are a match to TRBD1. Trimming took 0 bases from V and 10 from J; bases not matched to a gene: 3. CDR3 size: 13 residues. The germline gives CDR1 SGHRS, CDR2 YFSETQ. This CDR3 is CASSLGDRGVAFF. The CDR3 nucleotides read TGCGCCAGCAGCTTGGGGGACAGGGGTGTAGCTTTCTTT.

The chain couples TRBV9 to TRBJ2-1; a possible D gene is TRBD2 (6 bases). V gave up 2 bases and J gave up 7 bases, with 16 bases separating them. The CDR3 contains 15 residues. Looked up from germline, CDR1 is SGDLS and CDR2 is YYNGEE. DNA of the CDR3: TGTGCCAGCAGCGTGGGGACTGAGTCGTTTAATGAGCAGTTCTTC. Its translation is CASSVGTESFNEQFF.

CDR3 loop: CATSRDTGIDGYTF. The CDR3 DNA is TGTGCCACCAGCAGAGACACAGGTATTGATGGCTACACCTTC. The rearrangement uses TRBV15 and TRBJ1-2, with D possibly matching TRBD1 (5 bases). V lost 0 bases and J lost 6, with 11 bases in between. The CDR3 has 14 residues. CDR1 and CDR2 from the germline V gene are LNHNV and YYDKDF (reference sequence).

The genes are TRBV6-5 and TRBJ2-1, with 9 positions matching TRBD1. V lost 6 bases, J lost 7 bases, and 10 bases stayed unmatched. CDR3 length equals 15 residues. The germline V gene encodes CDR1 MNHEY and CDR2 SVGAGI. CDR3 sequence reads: CASRTTGGDLNEQFF. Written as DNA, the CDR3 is TGTGCCAGCAGAACCACAGGGGGCGATTTGAATGAGCAGTTCTTC.

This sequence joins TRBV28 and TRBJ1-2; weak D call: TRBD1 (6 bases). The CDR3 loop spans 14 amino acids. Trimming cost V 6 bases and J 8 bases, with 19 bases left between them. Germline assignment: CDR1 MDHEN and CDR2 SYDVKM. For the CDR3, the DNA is TGTGCCAGCAGGGGATTACAGGGCGGGGAGGGCTACACCTTC. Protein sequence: CASRGLQGGEGYTF.

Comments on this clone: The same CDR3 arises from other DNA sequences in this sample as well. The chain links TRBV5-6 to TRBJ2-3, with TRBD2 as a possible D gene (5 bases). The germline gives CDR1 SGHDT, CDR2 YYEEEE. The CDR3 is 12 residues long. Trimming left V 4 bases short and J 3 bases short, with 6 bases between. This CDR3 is CASSRETDTQYF. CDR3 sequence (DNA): TGTGCCAGCAGCCGGGAAACAGATACGCAGTATTTT. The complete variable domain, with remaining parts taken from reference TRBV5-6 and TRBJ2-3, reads DAGVTQSPTHLIKTRGQQVTLRCSPKSGHDTVSWYQQALGQGPQFIFQYYEEEERQRGNFPDRFSGHQFPNYSSELNVNALLLGDSALYLCASSRETDTQYFGPGTRLTVL.

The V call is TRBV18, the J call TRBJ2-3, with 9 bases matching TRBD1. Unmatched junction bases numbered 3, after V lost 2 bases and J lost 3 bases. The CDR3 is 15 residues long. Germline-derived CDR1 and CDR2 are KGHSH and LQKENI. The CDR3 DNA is TGTGCCAGCTCACCAGGACAGGGGATGACAGATACGCAGTATTTT. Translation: CASSPGQGMTDTQYF. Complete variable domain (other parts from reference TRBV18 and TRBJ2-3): NAGVMQNPRHLVRRRGQEARLRCSPMKGHSHVYWYRQLPEEGLKFMVYLQKENIIDESGMPKERFSAEFPKEGPSILRIQQVVRGDSAAYFCASSPGQGMTDTQYFGPGTRLTVL.

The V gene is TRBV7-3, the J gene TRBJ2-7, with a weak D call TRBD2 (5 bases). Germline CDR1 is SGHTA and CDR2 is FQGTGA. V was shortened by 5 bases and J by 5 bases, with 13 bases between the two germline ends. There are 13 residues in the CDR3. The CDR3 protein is CASSPQWGDEQYF. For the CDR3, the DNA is TGTGCCAGCAGCCCTCAGTGGGGAGACGAGCAGTACTTC.

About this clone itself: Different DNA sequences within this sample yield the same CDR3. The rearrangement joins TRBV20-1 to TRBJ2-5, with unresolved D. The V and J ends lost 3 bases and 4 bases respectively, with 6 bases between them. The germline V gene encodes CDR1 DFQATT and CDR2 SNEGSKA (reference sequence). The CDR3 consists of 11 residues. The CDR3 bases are TGCAGTGCTAGCGGCAGAGAGACCCAGTACTTC. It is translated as CSASGRETQYF.